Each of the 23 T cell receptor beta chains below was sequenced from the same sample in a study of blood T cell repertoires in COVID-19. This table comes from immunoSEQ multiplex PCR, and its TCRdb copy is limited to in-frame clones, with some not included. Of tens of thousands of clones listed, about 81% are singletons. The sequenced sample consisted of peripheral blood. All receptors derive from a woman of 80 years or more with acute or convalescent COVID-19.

CDR3 in amino acids: CSVPQGGYEQFF. CDR3 DNA sequence: TGCAGCGTCCCCCAGGGAGGGTATGAGCAGTTCTTC. This chain links TRBV29-1 with TRBJ2-1, with TRBD2 matching over 7 bases. Germline CDR1 and CDR2: SQVTM and ANQGSEA. The V segment lost 6 bases and the J segment 8 bases; nucleotides outside the gene matches: 7. CDR3 length equals 12 residues.

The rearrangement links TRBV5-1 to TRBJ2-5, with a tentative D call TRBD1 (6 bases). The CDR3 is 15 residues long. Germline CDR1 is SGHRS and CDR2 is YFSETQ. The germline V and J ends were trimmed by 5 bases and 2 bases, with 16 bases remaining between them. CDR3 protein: CASSSGTYPQETQYF. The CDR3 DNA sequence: TGCGCCAGCAGTTCCGGGACATACCCTCAAGAGACCCAGTACTTC.

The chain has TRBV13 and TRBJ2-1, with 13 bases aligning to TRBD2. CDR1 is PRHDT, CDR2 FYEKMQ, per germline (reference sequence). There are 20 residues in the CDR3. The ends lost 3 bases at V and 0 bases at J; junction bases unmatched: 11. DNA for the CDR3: TGTGCCAGCAGCTTTCGACTAGCGGGAGGCCCCTTAGGCTCCTACAATGAGCAGTTCTTC. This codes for CASSFRLAGGPLGSYNEQFF.

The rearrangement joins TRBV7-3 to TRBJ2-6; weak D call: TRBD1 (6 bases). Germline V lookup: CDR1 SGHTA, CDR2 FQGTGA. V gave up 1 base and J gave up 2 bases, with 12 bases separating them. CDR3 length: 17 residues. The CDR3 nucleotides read TGTGCCAGCAGCTTAAGAGGCCCAGGGGCTGGGGCCAACGTCCTGACTTTC. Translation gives CASSLRGPGAGANVLTF. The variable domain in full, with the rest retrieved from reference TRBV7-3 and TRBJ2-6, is GAGVSQTPSNKVTEKGKYVELRCDPISGHTALYWYRQSLGQGPEFLIYFQGTGAADDSGLPNDRFFAVRPEGSVSTLKIQRTERGDSAVYLCASSLRGPGAGANVLTFGAGSRLTVL.

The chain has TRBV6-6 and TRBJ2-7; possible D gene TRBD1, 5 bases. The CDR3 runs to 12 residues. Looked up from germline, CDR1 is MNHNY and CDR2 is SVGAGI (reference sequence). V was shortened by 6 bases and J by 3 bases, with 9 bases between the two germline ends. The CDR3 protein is CASSLDSYEQYF. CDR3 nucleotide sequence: TGTGCCAGCAGCCTCGACAGCTACGAGCAGTACTTC.

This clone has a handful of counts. CDR3 protein: CASSPQGNTGELFF. The DNA of the CDR3 is TGTGCCAGCTCACCCCAGGGGAACACCGGGGAGCTGTTTTTT. The chain is built from TRBV18 and TRBJ2-2; possibly TRBD1 for D (5 bases). The CDR3 runs 14 residues. With 3 bases removed from V and 1 base from J, the gap between germline ends came to 6 bases. CDR1 and CDR2 from the germline V gene are KGHSH and LQKENI. The complete variable domain, with remaining parts taken from reference TRBV18 and TRBJ2-2, reads NAGVMQNPRHLVRRRGQEARLRCSPMKGHSHVYWYRQLPEEGLKFMVYLQKENIIDESGMPKERFSAEFPKEGPSILRIQQVVRGDSAAYFCASSPQGNTGELFFGEGSRLTVL.

The CDR3 nucleotides read TGTGCCAGCAGTTTCATGACTAGCGGGACCCGTGAGAACGAGCAGTACTTC. Translated, it gives CASSFMTSGTRENEQYF. This chain connects TRBV6-2 or TRBV6-3 to TRBJ2-7; 11 nucleotides line up with TRBD2. J lost 5 bases, V lost 4 bases, and 13 bases had no gene match. The CDR3 extends over 17 amino acids. Germline V gene data show CDR1 as MNHEY and CDR2 as SVGEGT.

The chain's CDR3 is CASSLIGDEQFF. CDR3 coding DNA: TGTGCCAGCAGTTTGATAGGGGATGAGCAGTTCTTC. V and J are TRBV12-3 or TRBV12-4 and TRBJ2-1; TRBD1 might be the D (5 bases). V was trimmed by 3 bases and J by 8 bases, leaving 8 bases between them. There are 12 residues in the CDR3.

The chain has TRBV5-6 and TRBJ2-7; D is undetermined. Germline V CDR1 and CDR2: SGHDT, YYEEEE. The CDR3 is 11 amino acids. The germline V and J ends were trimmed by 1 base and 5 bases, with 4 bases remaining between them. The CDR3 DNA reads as TGTGCCAGCAGCTTGAGAGACGAGCAGTACTTC. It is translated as CASSLRDEQYF.

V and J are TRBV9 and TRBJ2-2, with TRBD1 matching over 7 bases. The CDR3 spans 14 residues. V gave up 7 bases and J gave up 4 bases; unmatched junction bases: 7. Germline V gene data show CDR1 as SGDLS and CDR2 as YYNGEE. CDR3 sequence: CASEGATTTGELFF. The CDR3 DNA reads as TGTGCCAGCGAGGGGGCCACGACCACCGGGGAGCTGTTTTTT.

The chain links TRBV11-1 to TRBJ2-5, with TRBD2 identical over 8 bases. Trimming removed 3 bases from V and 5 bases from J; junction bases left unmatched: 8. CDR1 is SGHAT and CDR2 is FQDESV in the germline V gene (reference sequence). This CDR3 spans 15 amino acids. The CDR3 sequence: CASSFAGLDRETQYF. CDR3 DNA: TGTGCCAGCAGCTTCGCGGGACTAGACCGGGAGACCCAGTACTTC.

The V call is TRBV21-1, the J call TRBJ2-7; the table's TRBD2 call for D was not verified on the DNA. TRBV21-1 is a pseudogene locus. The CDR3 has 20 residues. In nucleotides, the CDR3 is TGTGCCAGCAGCGCCTTACTGAACAATCCGGGACTAGCGGGATCCTACGAGCAGTACTTC. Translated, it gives CASSALLNNPGLAGSYEQYF.

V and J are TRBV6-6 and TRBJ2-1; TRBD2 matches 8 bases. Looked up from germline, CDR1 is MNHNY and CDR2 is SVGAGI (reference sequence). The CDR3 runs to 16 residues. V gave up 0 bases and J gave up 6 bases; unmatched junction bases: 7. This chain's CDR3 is CASSYSGTSRINEQFF. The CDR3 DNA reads TGTGCCAGCAGTTACTCCGGGACTAGTAGGATCAATGAGCAGTTCTTC.

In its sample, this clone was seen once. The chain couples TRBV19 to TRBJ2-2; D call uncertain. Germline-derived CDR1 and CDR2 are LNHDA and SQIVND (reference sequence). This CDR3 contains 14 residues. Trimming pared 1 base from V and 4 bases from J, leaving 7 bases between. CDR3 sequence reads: CASSIGAFTGELFF. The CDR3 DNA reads TGTGCCAGTAGTATAGGGGCGTTCACCGGGGAGCTGTTTTTT.

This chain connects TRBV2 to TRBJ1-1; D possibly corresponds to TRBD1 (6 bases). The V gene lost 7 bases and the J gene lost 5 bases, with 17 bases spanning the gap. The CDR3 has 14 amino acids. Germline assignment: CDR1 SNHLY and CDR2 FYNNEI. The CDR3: CASTRRQVGTEAFF. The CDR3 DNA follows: TGTGCCAGCACCCGACGACAGGTTGGGACTGAAGCTTTCTTT.

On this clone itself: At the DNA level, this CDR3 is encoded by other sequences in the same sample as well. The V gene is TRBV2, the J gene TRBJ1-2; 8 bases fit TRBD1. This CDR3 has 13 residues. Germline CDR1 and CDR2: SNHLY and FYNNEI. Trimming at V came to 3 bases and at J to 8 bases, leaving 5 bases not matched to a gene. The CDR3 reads CASSERTGRGYTF. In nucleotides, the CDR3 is TGTGCCAGCAGTGAGAGGACAGGGCGCGGCTACACCTTC.

CDR3 residues: CASSITGTGMVLSLDQPQHF. CDR3 bases: TGTGCCAGCAGTATCACCGGGACAGGGATGGTGCTCTCGCTAGATCAGCCCCAGCATTTT. The V gene is TRBV28, the J gene TRBJ1-5; 9 bases fit TRBD1. Per germline, CDR1 MDHEN and CDR2 SYDVKM. This CDR3 is 20 amino acids long. With V trimmed by 5 bases and J by 5 bases, 22 bases remained unmatched.

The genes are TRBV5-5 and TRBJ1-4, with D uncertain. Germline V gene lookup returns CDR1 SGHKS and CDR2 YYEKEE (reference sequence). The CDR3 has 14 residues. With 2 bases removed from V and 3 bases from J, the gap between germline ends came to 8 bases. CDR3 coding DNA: TGTGCCAGCAGCTTTACCGGGGCTAATGAAAAACTGTTTTTT. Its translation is CASSFTGANEKLFF.

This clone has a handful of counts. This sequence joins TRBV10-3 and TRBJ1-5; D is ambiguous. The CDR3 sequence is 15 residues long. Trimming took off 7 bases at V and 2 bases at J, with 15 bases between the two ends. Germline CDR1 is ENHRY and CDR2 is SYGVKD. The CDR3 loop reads CAITWVRGCNQPQHF. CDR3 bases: TGTGCCATCACCTGGGTACGGGGTTGCAATCAGCCCCAGCATTTT.

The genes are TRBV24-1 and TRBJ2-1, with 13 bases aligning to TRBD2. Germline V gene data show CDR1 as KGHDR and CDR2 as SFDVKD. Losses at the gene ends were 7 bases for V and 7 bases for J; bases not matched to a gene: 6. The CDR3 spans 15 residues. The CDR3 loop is CATSPGLAGANEQFF. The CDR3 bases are TGTGCCACCAGCCCCGGACTAGCGGGAGCAAATGAGCAGTTCTTC.

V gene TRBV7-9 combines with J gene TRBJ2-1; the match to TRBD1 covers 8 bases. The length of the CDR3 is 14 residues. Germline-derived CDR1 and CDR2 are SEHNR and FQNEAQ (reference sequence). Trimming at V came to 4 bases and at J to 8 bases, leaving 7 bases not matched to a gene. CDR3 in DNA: TGTGCCAGCAGCTCAACCGACAGGGGCGATGAGCAGTTCTTC. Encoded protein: CASSSTDRGDEQFF.

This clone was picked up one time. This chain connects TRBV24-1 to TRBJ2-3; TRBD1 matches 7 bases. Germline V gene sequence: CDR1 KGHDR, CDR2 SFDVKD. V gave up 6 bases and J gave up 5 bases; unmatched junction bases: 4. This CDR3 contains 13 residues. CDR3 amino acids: CATSYDRVDTQYF. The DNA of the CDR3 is TGTGCCACCAGTTATGACAGGGTAGATACGCAGTATTTT.

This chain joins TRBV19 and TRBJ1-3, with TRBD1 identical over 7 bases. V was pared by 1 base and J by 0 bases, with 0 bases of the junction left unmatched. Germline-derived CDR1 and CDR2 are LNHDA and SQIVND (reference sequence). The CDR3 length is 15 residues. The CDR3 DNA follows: TGTGCCAGTAGTATAGGGGACAGCTCTGGAAACACCATATATTTT. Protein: CASSIGDSSGNTIYF.